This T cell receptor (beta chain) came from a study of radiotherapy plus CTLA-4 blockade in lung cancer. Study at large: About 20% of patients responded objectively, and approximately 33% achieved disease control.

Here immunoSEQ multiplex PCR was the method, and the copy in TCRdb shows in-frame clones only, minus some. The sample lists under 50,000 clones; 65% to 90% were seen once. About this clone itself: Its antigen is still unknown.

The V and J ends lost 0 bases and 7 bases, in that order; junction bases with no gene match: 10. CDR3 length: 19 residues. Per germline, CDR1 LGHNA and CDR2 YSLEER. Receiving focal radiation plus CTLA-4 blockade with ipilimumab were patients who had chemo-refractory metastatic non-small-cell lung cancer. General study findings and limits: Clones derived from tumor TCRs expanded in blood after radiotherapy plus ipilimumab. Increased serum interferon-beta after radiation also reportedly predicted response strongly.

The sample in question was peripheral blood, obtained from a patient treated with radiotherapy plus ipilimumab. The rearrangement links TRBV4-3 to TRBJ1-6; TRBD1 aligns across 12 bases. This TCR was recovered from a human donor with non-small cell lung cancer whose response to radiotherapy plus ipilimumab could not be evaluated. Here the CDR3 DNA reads TGCGCCAGCAGCCAAGAAGGGACAGGGGGCGATTTCCGGAATTCACCCCTCCACTTT. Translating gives CASSQEGTGGDFRNSPLHF.